Presented here are 19 T cell receptor beta chains from one specimen sequenced in a study of T-cell reconstitution after alpha-beta-depleted transplantation in children. During its preparation, the TCRbeta library received unique molecular identifiers. Each CDR3 protein gets one entry after TCRdb re-called the PCR reads with MiXCR. The sample contains roughly 500,000 distinct CDR3 sequences, 18% of which appear only once. Sequences were derived from PBMCs from the stem cell graft donor, sampled from the stem cell graft. The receptors here all came from a human donor who donated a stem cell graft to a child with acute lymphoblastic leukemia.

The CDR3 region is CASSQTASNQPQHF. CDR3 DNA sequence: TGTGCCAGCTCACAGACGGCCTCAAATCAGCCCCAGCATTTT. V and J are TRBV18 and TRBJ1-5, with D unresolved. Trimming cost V 4 bases and J 4 bases, with 11 bases left between them. Germline V gene sequence: CDR1 KGHSH, CDR2 LQKENI. This CDR3 is built from 14 residues.

This clonotype was observed a handful of times. The chain employs TRBV20-1 and TRBJ1-2; D remains unclear. Germline CDR1 DFQATT, CDR2 SNEGSKA (reference sequence). The CDR3 totals 14 residues. Between the trimmed V and J ends, which lost 0 bases and 8 bases, there was a span of 16 bases. As DNA, the CDR3 is TGCAGTGCTAGAGATAGCGGCTATCGAGGGGGCTACACCTTC. Translating gives CSARDSGYRGGYTF.

This clonotype was seen a single time. V is TRBV12-3 or TRBV12-4 and J is TRBJ1-2; 8 bases fit TRBD1. The CDR3 is 13 residues long. J was trimmed by 4 bases and V by 6 bases; bases with no gene match: 4. CDR3 amino acids: CASRSQGGYGYTF. For the CDR3, the DNA is TGTGCCAGCAGATCACAGGGGGGCTATGGCTACACCTTC.

The chain carries TRBV7-9 and TRBJ2-7, with D perhaps TRBD1 (5 bases). This CDR3 region has 13 residues. Trimming removed 1 base from V and 5 bases from J, with 9 bases in between. CDR1 is SEHNR and CDR2 is FQNEAQ in the germline V gene (reference sequence). The CDR3 spells CASSLVAGNEQYF. CDR3 in DNA: TGTGCCAGCAGCTTAGTGGCAGGGAACGAGCAGTACTTC. Drawing the rest from reference TRBV7-9 and TRBJ2-7, the complete variable domain is DTGVSQNPRHKITKRGQNVTFRCDPISEHNRLYWYRQTLGQGPEFLTYFQNEAQLEKSRLLSDRFSAERPKGSFSTLEIQRTEQGDSAMYLCASSLVAGNEQYFGPGTRLTVT.

V gene TRBV7-9 combines with J gene TRBJ1-4; tentative D call: TRBD1 (6 bases). The germline CDR1 and CDR2 sequences are SEHNR and FQNEAQ (reference sequence). V shed 5 bases and J shed 8 bases, with 18 bases lying between them. This CDR3 has 15 residues. In DNA, the CDR3 is TGTGCCAGCAGCCTGGAAGGGGGGGATAGAGAAAAACTGTTTTTT. Protein: CASSLEGGDREKLFF.

This clonotype came up a few times. The chain uses TRBV5-6 and TRBJ2-1, with 7 bases lining up with TRBD2. Germline V gene sequence: CDR1 SGHDT, CDR2 YYEEEE. The junction had 4 bases not matched to a gene; V was cut back by 4 bases and J by 0 bases. The CDR3 consists of 15 residues. The CDR3 nucleotides read TGTGCCAGCAGCCAGAGCGGGGCCTCCTACAATGAGCAGTTCTTC. Protein product: CASSQSGASYNEQFF. The complete variable domain, with remaining parts taken from reference TRBV5-6 and TRBJ2-1, reads DAGVTQSPTHLIKTRGQQVTLRCSPKSGHDTVSWYQQALGQGPQFIFQYYEEEERQRGNFPDRFSGHQFPNYSSELNVNALLLGDSALYLCASSQSGASYNEQFFGPGTRLTVL.

This clonotype came up a few times. The chain recombines TRBV5-1 with TRBJ2-5, with 9 positions matching TRBD1. CDR3 length equals 14 residues. CDR1 and CDR2 from the germline V gene are SGHRS and YFSETQ. Trimming removed 4 bases from V and 4 bases from J; junction bases left unmatched: 5. CDR3 in amino acids: CASSPGQGRETQYF. CDR3 DNA: TGCGCCAGCAGCCCTGGACAGGGGAGAGAGACCCAGTACTTC. The whole variable domain, filled in from reference TRBV5-1 and TRBJ2-5, reads KAGVTQTPRYLIKTRGQQVTLSCSPISGHRSVSWYQQTPGQGLQFLFEYFSETQRNKGNFPGRFSGRQFSNSRSEMNVSTLELGDSALYLCASSPGQGRETQYFGPGTRLLVL.

This clonotype has just a few counts. The chain carries TRBV9 and TRBJ2-1; 14 bases match TRBD2. With 4 bases clipped from V and 9 bases from J, the junction kept 9 bases outside the gene matches. From germline, CDR1 is SGDLS and CDR2 YYNGEE. The CDR3 extends over 16 amino acids. The CDR3 DNA reads as TGTGCCAGCAGCTCGAAGGGACTAGCGGGAGTTAGTGAGCAGTTCTTC. The encoded protein is CASSSKGLAGVSEQFF.

V usage is TRBV10-3 and J usage is TRBJ1-5; 8 nucleotides match TRBD1. This CDR3 has 15 amino acids. From germline, CDR1 is ENHRY and CDR2 SYGVKD. V was pared by 3 bases and J by 6 bases, with 7 bases of the junction left unmatched. Written as DNA, the CDR3 is TGTGCCATCAGTGAAAGGACAGGGCAACGTCAGCCCCAGCATTTT. It codes for CAISERTGQRQPQHF.

This clonotype has only a few counts. The genes are TRBV7-6 and TRBJ1-3; D is undetermined. Per the germline V gene, CDR1 is SGHVS and CDR2 is FNYEAQ. V lost 11 bases and J lost 4, with 9 bases in between. The CDR3 sequence is 11 residues long. CDR3 nucleotides: TGTGCCGGACTGACCGGAAACACCATATATTTT. It specifies CAGLTGNTIYF.

V and J are TRBV3-1 and TRBJ1-1, with D possibly TRBD1 on 6 matching bases. Trimming shortened V by 4 bases and J by 6 bases, and 15 bases separated the two germline ends. This CDR3 contains 14 residues. Germline V CDR1 and CDR2: LGHDT, YNNKEL (reference sequence). The CDR3, as DNA: TGTGCCAGCAGCCGGCCCCGGGACACAGCTGAAGCTTTCTTT. As protein: CASSRPRDTAEAFF.

The J gene is TRBJ1-2, the V gene TRBV5-5, with 9 bases lining up with TRBD1. The CDR3 contains 14 residues. Germline V lookup: CDR1 SGHKS, CDR2 YYEKEE (reference sequence). Trimming removed 5 bases from V and 7 bases from J; junction bases left unmatched: 9. DNA of the CDR3: TGTGCCAGCAGACCGGACAGGGGAAATGGTGGCTACACCTTC. It is translated as CASRPDRGNGGYTF. Complete variable domain (other parts from reference TRBV5-5 and TRBJ1-2): DAGVTQSPTHLIKTRGQQVTLRCSPISGHKSVSWYQQVLGQGPQFIFQYYEKEERGRGNFPDRFSARQFPNYSSELNVNALLLGDSALYLCASRPDRGNGGYTFGSGTRLTVV.

This clonotype was found a few times. The V call is TRBV4-1, the J call TRBJ2-5, with D possibly TRBD2 on 6 matching bases. V was shortened by 0 bases and J by 5 bases, with 10 bases between the two germline ends. Germline V lookup: CDR1 MGHRA, CDR2 YSYEKL. The CDR3 consists of 14 residues. The CDR3 spells CASSQDGGVETQYF. In nucleotides, the CDR3 is TGCGCCAGCAGCCAAGATGGAGGGGTGGAGACCCAGTACTTC.

The chain combines TRBV7-3 with TRBJ2-2, with 12 bases matching TRBD2. Losses at the gene ends were 5 bases for V and 13 bases for J; bases not matched to a gene: 14. From germline, CDR1 is SGHTA and CDR2 FQGTGA. The CDR3 length is 16 residues. The CDR3 sequence is CASSPPGLAGGVGLFF. In DNA form, the CDR3 reads TGTGCCAGCAGCCCCCCGGGACTAGCGGGTGGGGTCGGGCTGTTTTTT. Drawing the rest from reference TRBV7-3 and TRBJ2-2, the complete variable domain is GAGVSQTPSNKVTEKGKYVELRCDPISGHTALYWYRQSLGQGPEFLIYFQGTGAADDSGLPNDRFFAVRPEGSVSTLKIQRTERGDSAVYLCASSPPGLAGGVGLFFGEGSRLTVL.

The chain recombines TRBV4-1 with TRBJ2-7, with 10 bases aligning to TRBD1. V trimming: 7 bases; J trimming: 4 bases; junction bases outside the gene matches: 13. Germline loops: CDR1 MGHRA, CDR2 YSYEKL. This CDR3 comprises 16 residues. CDR3 in DNA: TGCGCCAGCACCCCGGACAAGGGGACAGGGGAATACGAGCAGTACTTC. Translated, it gives CASTPDKGTGEYEQYF.

This clonotype was detected only a few times. J is TRBJ1-1 and V is TRBV27; D gene uncertain. Germline V gene data show CDR1 as MNHEY and CDR2 as SMNVEV (reference sequence). Trimming left V 5 bases short and J 1 base short, with 11 bases between. CDR3 length equals 14 residues. This CDR3 reads CASSGANRNTEAFF. The DNA of the CDR3 is TGTGCCAGCAGTGGAGCCAACAGGAACACTGAAGCTTTCTTT.

V gene TRBV29-1 combines with J gene TRBJ1-2; TRBD1 matches at 7 bases. This CDR3 is 14 amino acids long. Germline V gene lookup returns CDR1 SQVTM and CDR2 ANQGSEA. Germline trimming cut 6 bases from V and 0 bases from J; bases unmatched to any gene: 7. In DNA, the CDR3 is TGCAGCGTGGGACAGCCAGACCCTAACTATGGCTACACCTTC. Translation: CSVGQPDPNYGYTF. The full variable domain, its missing parts supplied by reference TRBV29-1 and TRBJ1-2, is SAVISQKPSRDICQRGTSLTIQCQVDSQVTMMFWYRQQPGQSLTLIATANQGSEATYESGFVIDKFPISRPNLTFSTLTVSNMSPEDSSIYLCSVGQPDPNYGYTFGSGTRLTVV.

In its sample, this clonotype was seen a few times. The rearrangement joins TRBV1 to TRBJ2-7. TRBV1 is recorded as a pseudogene. CDR3 length: 14 residues. This CDR3 reads CTSSQDRQHYEQYF. The CDR3 nucleotides are TGCACCAGCAGCCAAGACCGGCAGCACTACGAGCAGTACTTC.

This clonotype has just a few counts. V usage is TRBV5-8 and J usage is TRBJ2-2; no definite D call. The CDR3 extends over 14 amino acids. The V gene's germline CDR1 is SGHTS and CDR2 YDEGEE. Trimming removed 0 bases from V and 6 bases from J, with 9 bases in between. CDR3 region: CASSLDLGSGELFF. Written as DNA, the CDR3 is TGTGCCAGCAGCTTGGATCTGGGGTCCGGGGAGCTGTTTTTT.